The clone carrying this T cell receptor beta chain was counted at least ten times. The antigen remains undetermined. The team produced cDNA through 5'RACE using 10-nucleotide random UMIs. Via MiXCR, TCRdb re-called the 5' RACE reads, giving one row per CDR3 protein. The sample records 77,000 or so distinct CDR3 sequences, approximately 9.4% being singletons. Healthy controls consisted of blood bank volunteers in Maryland, USA. The unsorted libraries originated from 2 million PBMCs that had been stored at -80 C. Trimming stripped 3 bases from V and 4 bases from J, with 8 bases between. The germline CDR1 and CDR2 sequences are SGHTA and FQGNSA. This CDR3 is 13 amino acids long. This sample is part of a study of neurological immune-mediated disorders. Findings and caveats of the study: Private repertoires in all groups were suggested by the absence of shared CDR3 amino acid sequences among expanded clones across subjects.

This TCR came from a man aged 50-60 years in good health. The genes are TRBV7-2 and TRBJ2-3; D gene ambiguous. Material for sequencing was PBMCs. The CDR3 sequence: CASSLARADTQYF. CDR3 coding DNA: TGTGCCAGCAGCTTGGCACGGGCAGATACGCAGTATTTT.